The present entry profiles one T cell receptor (beta chain) with its context. The antigen is not known. These data belong to a study of cytomegalovirus exposure and HLA in healthy donors. Regarding the study as a whole: When the data were analyzed later, several of the most significant clusters appeared to be linked to common viral pathogens.

The PCR used 60 Vbeta and 13 Jbeta primers. Only in-frame clones appear in the TCRdb table, and some are missing; sequencing was by immunoSEQ multiplex PCR. The sample lists tens of thousands of clones, roughly 77% seen once, with roughly 15% in the top ten. With V trimmed by 0 bases and J by 0 bases, 5 bases remained unmatched. CDR1 and CDR2 from the germline V gene are MGHRA and YSYEKL. The CDR3 length is 17 residues. Source material: PBMCs. This chain connects TRBV4-1 to TRBJ1-3; 7 bases map to TRBD1. The sequence was obtained from a woman in her 40s in good health and CMV-seropositive. Written as DNA, the CDR3 is TGCGCCAGCAGCCAAGAGAGGGGGCGGTTCTCTGGAAACACCATATATTTT. This translates into CASSQERGRFSGNTIYF.